Following are 3 T cell receptor beta chains from one sample sequenced in a study of tumor-infiltrating lymphocytes in glioblastoma multiforme (TCRdb year 2017). Reads for this sample came from an Illumina HiSeq 2500. A modified ARM-PCR protocol with multiple V-beta primers and a C-beta primer was used to build TCRB libraries from RNA via three nested multiplex PCR rounds. The public sequencing data were trimmed at Q25 with fastp and processed into clonotypes with MiXCR by TCRdb, which kept only in-frame beta chains. Entries that share a CDR3 protein sequence are merged under the most common genes and DNA. The sample includes under 35,000 distinct CDR3 sequences, with roughly 64% observed a single time. The top ten clones comprise 33% of the sample. Sequenced sample: brain tumor tissue. The receptors stem from a male donor with glioblastoma.

Many counts were recorded for this clonotype. The rearrangement joins TRBV7-9 to TRBJ1-5; TRBD1 might be the D (6 bases). CDR3 length: 13 residues. Trimming shortened V by 5 bases and J by 4 bases, and 9 bases separated the two germline ends. Germline assignment: CDR1 SEHNR and CDR2 FQNEAQ (reference sequence). The CDR3 DNA follows: TGTGCCAGCAGCCCACAGGGAAATCAGCCCCAGCATTTT. Translated: CASSPQGNQPQHF.

This clonotype has ten or more counts. A read error may account for a junction end that differs from germline. V gene TRBV28 combines with J gene TRBJ2-7; tentative D call: TRBD1 (6 bases). The CDR3 extends over 15 amino acids. The germline CDR1 and CDR2 sequences are MDHEN and SYDVKM. The CDR3 protein is CAGSSSQGRRVEQYF. CDR3 nucleotides: TGTGCCGGCAGTTCCTCGCAGGGGAGAAGGGTCGAGCAGTACTTC.

In this sample, this clonotype turned up many times. The chain couples TRBV6-6 to TRBJ2-5; D possibly corresponds to TRBD2 (6 bases). The CDR3 has 16 residues. Trimming pared 0 bases from V and 7 bases from J, leaving 18 bases between. The germline CDR1 and CDR2 sequences are MNHNY and SVGAGI (reference sequence). CDR3 coding DNA: TGTGCCAGCAGTTACTCGACGACGGGACTCTCCCGGACCCAGTACTTC. This translates into CASSYSTTGLSRTQYF.